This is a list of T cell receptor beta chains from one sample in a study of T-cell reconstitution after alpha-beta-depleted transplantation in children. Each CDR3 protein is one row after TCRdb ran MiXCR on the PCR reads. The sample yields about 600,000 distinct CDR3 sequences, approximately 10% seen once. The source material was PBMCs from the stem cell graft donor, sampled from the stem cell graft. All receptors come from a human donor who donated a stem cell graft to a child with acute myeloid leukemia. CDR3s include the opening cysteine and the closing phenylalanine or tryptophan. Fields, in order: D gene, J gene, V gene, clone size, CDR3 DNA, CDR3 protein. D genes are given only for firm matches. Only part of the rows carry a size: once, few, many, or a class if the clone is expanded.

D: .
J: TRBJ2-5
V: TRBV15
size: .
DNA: TGTGCCACCAGCAGGGACAGAGAGACCCAGTACTTC
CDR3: CATSRDRETQYF

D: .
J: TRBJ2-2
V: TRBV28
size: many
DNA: TGTGCCAGCAGTCGGACTGCCGGGAGGGAGCTGTTTTTT
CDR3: CASSRTAGRELFF

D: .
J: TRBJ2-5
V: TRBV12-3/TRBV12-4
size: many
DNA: TGTGCCAGCAGTTCCGCCGGGACTCAAGAGACCCAGTACTTC
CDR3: CASSSAGTQETQYF

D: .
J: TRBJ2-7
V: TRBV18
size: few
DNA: TGTGCCAGCTCACCACCCACTAGGGGAAGCGAGCAGTACTTC
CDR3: CASSPPTRGSEQYF

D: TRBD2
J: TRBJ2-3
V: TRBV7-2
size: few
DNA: TGTGCCAGCAGGGAGGCGGGAGTCACAGATACGCAGTATTTT
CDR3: CASREAGVTDTQYF

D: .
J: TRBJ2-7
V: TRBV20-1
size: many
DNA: TGCAGTGCCAGGACTGCCCAAACCTACGAGCAGTACTTC
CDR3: CSARTAQTYEQYF

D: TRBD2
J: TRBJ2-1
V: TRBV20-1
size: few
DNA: TGCTGTGCTAGAGATGGGCAGCGGGGACGCTCCTACAATGAGCAGTTCTTC
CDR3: CCARDGQRGRSYNEQFF

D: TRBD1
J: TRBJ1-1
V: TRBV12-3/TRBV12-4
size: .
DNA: TGTGCCAGCAGCGAACGACAGGGGAGCACTGAAGCTTTCTTT
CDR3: CASSERQGSTEAFF

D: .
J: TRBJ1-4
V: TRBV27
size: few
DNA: TGTGCCAGCAGTCCCATCCCAGGAGGTAGTAATGAAAAACTGTTTTTT
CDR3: CASSPIPGGSNEKLFF

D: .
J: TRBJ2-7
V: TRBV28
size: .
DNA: TGTGCCAGCAGTTCCTTGGGAAGCGGAAACTACGAGCAGTACTTC
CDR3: CASSSLGSGNYEQYF

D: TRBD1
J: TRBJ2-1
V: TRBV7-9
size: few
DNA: TGTGCCAGCAGCTTTACCGGGACAGGGCGCAATGAGCAGTTCTTC
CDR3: CASSFTGTGRNEQFF

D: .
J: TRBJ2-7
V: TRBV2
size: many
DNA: TGTGCCAGCAGGTATTCCTACGAGCAGTACTTC
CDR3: CASRYSYEQYF

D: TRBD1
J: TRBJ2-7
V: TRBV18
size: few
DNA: TGTGCCAGCTCACCTCTCTCTCGACAGGGGGTTAGCGAGCAGTACTTC
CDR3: CASSPLSRQGVSEQYF

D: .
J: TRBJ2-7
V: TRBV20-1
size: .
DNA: TGCAGTGCTAGTATGGGTGGCTACGAGCAGTACTTC
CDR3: CSASMGGYEQYF

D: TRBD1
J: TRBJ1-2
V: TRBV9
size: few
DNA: TGTGCCAGCAGCGACAGGGGGTATGGCTACACCTTC
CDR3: CASSDRGYGYTF

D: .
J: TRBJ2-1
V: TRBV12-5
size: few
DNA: TGTGCTAGTGGTTTGTGGGGAGAGCAGTTCTTC
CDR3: CASGLWGEQFF

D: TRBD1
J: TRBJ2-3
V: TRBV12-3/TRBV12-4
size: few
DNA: TGTGCCAGCGTTCTACAGGGGCCCACAGATACGCAGTATTTT
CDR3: CASVLQGPTDTQYF

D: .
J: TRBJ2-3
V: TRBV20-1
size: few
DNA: TGCAGTGCTAGAGGCGGGGCTTTGGGGGAGACAGATACGCAGTATTTT
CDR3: CSARGGALGETDTQYF

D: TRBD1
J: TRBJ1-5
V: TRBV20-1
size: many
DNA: TGCAGTACCCCGGGGGACAGCACGCCCCAGCATTTT
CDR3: CSTPGDSTPQHF

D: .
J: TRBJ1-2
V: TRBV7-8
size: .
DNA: TGTGCCAGCAGCTTAGCTTCAGACCCCTATGGCTACACCTTC
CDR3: CASSLASDPYGYTF

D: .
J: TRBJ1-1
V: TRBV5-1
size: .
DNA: TGCGCCAGCAGCACGCGACAGGACACTGAAGCTTTCTTT
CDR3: CASSTRQDTEAFF

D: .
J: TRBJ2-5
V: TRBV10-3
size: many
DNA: TGTGCCATCAGTGGGACCCAAGAGACCCAGTACTTC
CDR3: CAISGTQETQYF

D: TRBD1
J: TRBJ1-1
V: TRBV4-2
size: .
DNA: TGTGCCAGCACCCTTTGGACAGGGGATTTCACTGAAGCTTTCTTT
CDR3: CASTLWTGDFTEAFF

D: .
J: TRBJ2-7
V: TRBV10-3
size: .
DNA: TGTGCCATCAGTGAGGGCAGCTTAGAGCAGTACTTC
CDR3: CAISEGSLEQYF

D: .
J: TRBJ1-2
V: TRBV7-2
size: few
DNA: TGTGCCAGCAGCCCGGGCCGGGGTCTGGGCTACACCTTC
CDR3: CASSPGRGLGYTF

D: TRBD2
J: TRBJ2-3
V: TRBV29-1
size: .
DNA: TGCAGCGCCCAACGGGTAGCGGGAGGCACAGATACGCAGTATTTT
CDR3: CSAQRVAGGTDTQYF

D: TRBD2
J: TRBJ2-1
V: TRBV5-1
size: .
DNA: TGCGCCAGCAGCTTGGTGGTAGCGGGAGGGAAAGCCTACAATGAGCAGTTCTTC
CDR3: CASSLVVAGGKAYNEQFF

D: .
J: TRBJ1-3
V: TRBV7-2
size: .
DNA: TGTGCCAGCAGCTTGTCCGGAGGGGGCTCTGGAAACACCATATATTTT
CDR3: CASSLSGGGSGNTIYF

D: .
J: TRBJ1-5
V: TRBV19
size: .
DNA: TGTGCCAGTAGGGTGGAAGGTCAGCCCCAGCATTTT
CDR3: CASRVEGQPQHF

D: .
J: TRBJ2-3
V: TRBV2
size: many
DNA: TGTGCCAGCAGCGGCTCCACTACTAGCACAGATACGCAGTATTTT
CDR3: CASSGSTTSTDTQYF

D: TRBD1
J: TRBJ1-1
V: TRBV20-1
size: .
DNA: TGCAGTGCAACTAAAACAGGGGACACTGAAGCTTTCTTT
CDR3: CSATKTGDTEAFF

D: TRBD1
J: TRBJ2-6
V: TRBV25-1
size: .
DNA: TGTGCCAGCAGTGCCTCACCGGGACAGTCGAGCTCTGGGGCCAACGTCCTGACTTTC
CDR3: CASSASPGQSSSGANVLTF

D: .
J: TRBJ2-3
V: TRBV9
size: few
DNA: TGTGCCAGCACCCGTGAGCAGGAGAGGGTCACAGATACGCAGTATTTT
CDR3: CASTREQERVTDTQYF

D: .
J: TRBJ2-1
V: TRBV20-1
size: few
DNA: TGCAGTGCTAGATCCAGCGGAGTGTCGTTCTTC
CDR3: CSARSSGVSFF

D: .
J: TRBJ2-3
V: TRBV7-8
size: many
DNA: TGTGCCAGCAGCTTAGTGTCCGTGTATTCAGATACGCAGTATTTT
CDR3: CASSLVSVYSDTQYF